The entry below gives a single T cell receptor (beta chain) sequence along with its context. TCRdb's copy holds only in-frame clones and misses some; the assay was immunoSEQ multiplex PCR. The sample carries 250,000 or so clones, roughly 84% recorded once. V lost 3 bases and J 2 bases, leaving 23 bases between the germline ends. The CDR3 extends over 18 amino acids. In germline, CDR1 is SGHVS, CDR2 FQNEAQ. This sample is drawn from a study of blood T cell repertoires in COVID-19. About the study: Collection of acute and convalescent COVID-19 samples took place in the United States, Italy and Spain.

V usage is TRBV7-8 and J usage is TRBJ2-7, with D tentatively TRBD2 (6 bases). The specimen sequenced was peripheral blood. This TCR derives from a man aged 35 to 55 who had recovered from COVID-19. DNA for the CDR3: TGTGCCAGCAGCTTCTATGGCAACGTCGGGACTGATACCTACGAGCAGTACTTC. Protein product: CASSFYGNVGTDTYEQYF.